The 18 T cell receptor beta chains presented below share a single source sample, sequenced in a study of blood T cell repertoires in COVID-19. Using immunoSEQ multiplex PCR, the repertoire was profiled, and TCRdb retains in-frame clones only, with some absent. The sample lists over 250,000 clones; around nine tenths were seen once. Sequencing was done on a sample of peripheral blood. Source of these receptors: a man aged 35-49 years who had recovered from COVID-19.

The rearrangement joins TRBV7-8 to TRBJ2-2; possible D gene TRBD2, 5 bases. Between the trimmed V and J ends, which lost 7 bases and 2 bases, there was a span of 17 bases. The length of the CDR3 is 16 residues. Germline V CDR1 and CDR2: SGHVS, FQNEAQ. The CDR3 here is CASTPSSGLNTGELFF. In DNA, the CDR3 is TGTGCCAGCACCCCCAGTTCCGGACTCAACACCGGGGAGCTGTTTTTT.

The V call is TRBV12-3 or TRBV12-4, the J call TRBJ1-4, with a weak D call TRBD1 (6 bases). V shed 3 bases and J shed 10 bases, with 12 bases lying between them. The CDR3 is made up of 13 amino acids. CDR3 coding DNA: TGTGCCAGCAGTTTCGCTCGAGGGGGAAAACTGTTTTTT. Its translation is CASSFARGGKLFF.

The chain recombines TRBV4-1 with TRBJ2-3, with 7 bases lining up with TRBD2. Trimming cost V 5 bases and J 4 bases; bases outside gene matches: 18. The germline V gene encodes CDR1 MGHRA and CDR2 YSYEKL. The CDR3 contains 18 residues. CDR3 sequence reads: CASSAHPKAGVGPDTQYF. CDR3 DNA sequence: TGCGCCAGCAGCGCCCACCCTAAGGCGGGGGTGGGCCCAGATACGCAGTATTTT.

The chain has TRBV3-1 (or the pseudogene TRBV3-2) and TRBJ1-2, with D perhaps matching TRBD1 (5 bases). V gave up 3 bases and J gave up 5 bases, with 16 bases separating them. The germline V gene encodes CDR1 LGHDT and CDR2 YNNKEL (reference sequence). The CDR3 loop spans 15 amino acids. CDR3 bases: TGTGCCAGCAGCCATTATCCGGGACTTTCGTATGGCTACACCTTC. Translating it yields CASSHYPGLSYGYTF.

The DNA for the CDR3 is TGTGCCTGGAACCGCCAGGGGGCCGGTTTTACTGAAGCTTTCTTT. It codes for CAWNRQGAGFTEAFF. The chain recombines TRBV30 with TRBJ1-1; 8 bases match TRBD1. V was pared by 4 bases and J by 5 bases, with 12 bases of the junction left unmatched. This CDR3 contains 15 residues. From germline, CDR1 is GTSNPN and CDR2 SVGIG (reference sequence).

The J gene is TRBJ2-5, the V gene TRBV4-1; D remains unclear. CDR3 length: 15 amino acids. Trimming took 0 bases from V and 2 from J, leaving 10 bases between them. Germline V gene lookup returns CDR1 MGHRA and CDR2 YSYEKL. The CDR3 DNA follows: TGCGCCAGCAGCCAAGATGGCGGAACTCAAGAGACCCAGTACTTC. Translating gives CASSQDGGTQETQYF.

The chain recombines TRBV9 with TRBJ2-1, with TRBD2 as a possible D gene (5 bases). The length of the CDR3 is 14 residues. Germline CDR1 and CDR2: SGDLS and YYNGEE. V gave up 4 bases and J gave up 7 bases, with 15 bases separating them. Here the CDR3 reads CASSLEGEWNEQFF. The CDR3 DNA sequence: TGTGCCAGCAGCCTCGAGGGTGAGTGGAATGAGCAGTTCTTC.

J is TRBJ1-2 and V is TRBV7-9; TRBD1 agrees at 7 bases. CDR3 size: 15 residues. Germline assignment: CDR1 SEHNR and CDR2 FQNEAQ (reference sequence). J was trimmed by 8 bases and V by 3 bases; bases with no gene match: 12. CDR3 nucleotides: TGTGCCAGCAGCTTGTATGCCAGGGGGGTGGTAGGCTACACCTTC. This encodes CASSLYARGVVGYTF.

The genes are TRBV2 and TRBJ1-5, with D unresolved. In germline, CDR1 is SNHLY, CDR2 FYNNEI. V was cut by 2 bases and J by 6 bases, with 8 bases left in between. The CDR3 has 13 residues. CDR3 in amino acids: CASSEYRGQPQHF. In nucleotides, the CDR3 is TGTGCCAGCAGTGAATACCGCGGTCAGCCCCAGCATTTT.

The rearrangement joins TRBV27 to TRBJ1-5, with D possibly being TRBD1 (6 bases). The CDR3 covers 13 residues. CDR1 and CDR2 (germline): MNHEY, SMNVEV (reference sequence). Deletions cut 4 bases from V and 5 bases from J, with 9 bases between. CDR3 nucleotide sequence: TGTGCCAGCAGTTGGGGGCGAGATCAGCCCCAGCATTTT. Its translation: CASSWGRDQPQHF.

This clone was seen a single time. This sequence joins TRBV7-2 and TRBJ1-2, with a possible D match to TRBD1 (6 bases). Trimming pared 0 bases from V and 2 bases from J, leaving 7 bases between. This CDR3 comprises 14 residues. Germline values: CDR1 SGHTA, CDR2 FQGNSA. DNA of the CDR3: TGTGCCAGCAGCTTAGCCACAGGGAACTATGGCTACACCTTC. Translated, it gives CASSLATGNYGYTF. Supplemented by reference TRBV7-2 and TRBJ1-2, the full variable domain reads GAGVSQSPSNKVTEKGKDVELRCDPISGHTALYWYRQSLGQGLEFLIYFQGNSAPDKSGLPSDRFSAERTGGSVSTLTIQRTQQEDSAVYLCASSLATGNYGYTFGSGTRLTVV.

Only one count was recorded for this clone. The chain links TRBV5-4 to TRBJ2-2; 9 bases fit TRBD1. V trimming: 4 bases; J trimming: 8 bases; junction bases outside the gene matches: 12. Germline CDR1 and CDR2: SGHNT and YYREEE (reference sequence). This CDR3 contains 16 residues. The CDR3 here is CASSRGETGGRGELFF. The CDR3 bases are TGTGCCAGCAGCCGTGGCGAGACAGGGGGGAGAGGGGAGCTGTTTTTT.

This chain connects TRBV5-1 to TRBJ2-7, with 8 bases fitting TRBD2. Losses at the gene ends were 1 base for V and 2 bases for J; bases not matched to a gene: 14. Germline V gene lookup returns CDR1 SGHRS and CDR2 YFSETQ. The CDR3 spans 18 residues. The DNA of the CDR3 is TGCGCCAGCAGCTTGAGAACTAGCGGATCCCGAGGTCCCTACGAGCAGTACTTC. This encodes CASSLRTSGSRGPYEQYF. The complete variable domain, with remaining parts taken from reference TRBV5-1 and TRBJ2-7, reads KAGVTQTPRYLIKTRGQQVTLSCSPISGHRSVSWYQQTPGQGLQFLFEYFSETQRNKGNFPGRFSGRQFSNSRSEMNVSTLELGDSALYLCASSLRTSGSRGPYEQYFGPGTRLTVT.

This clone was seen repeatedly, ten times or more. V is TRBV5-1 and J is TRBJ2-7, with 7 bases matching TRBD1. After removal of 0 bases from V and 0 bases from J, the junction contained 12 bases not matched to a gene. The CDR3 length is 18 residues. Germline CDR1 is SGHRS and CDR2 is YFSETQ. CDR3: CASSLALPTGTLSYEQYF. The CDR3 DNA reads TGCGCCAGCAGCTTGGCCCTCCCGACAGGGACCCTCTCCTACGAGCAGTACTTC.

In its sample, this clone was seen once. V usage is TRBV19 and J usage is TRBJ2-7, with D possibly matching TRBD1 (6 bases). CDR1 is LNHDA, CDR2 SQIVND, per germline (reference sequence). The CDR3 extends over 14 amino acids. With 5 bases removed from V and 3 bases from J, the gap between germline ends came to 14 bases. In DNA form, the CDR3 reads TGTGCCAGTAGTCGAGGGGGTACGATCTACGAGCAGTACTTC. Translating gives CASSRGGTIYEQYF.

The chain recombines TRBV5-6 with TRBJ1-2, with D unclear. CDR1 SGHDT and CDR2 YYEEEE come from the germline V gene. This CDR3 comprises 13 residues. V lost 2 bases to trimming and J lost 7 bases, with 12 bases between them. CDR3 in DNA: TGTGCCAGCAGCTTTTCGAGGGTAGGTGGCTACACCTTC. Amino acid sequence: CASSFSRVGGYTF.

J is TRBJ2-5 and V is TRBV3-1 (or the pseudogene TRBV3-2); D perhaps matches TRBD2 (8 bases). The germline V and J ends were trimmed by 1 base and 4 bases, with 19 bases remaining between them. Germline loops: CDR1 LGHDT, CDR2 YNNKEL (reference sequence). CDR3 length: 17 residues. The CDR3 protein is CASSQGRDSGGSETQYF. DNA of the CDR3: TGTGCCAGCAGCCAAGGAAGGGACAGCGGGGGTTCAGAGACCCAGTACTTC.

The CDR3 loop is CASSFGLSSYNEQFF. The CDR3, as DNA: TGTGCCAGCAGCTTTGGACTTTCCTCCTACAATGAGCAGTTCTTC. V and J are TRBV11-2 and TRBJ2-1, with D maybe TRBD2 (5 bases). Germline V lookup: CDR1 SGHAT, CDR2 FQNNGV. Trimming shortened V by 3 bases and J by 0 bases, and 9 bases separated the two germline ends. The CDR3 is 15 residues long.